What follows are 31 T cell receptor beta chains derived from one specimen sequenced in a study of T cells after yellow fever vaccination. TCRdb itself ran the 5' RACE reads through MiXCR, one entry per CDR3 protein. The table includes around 340,000 distinct CDR3 sequences, around an eighth detected once. Sample: CD4+ T cells sorted from PBMCs, taken 15 days after the yellow fever booster vaccination. These receptors all stem from a man aged 18-30 years who received the YFV17D yellow fever vaccine.

The chain couples TRBV18 to TRBJ2-1; 7 bases are shared with TRBD1. V lost 3 bases and J lost 0; bases outside the gene matches: 2. The CDR3 covers 15 residues. Germline CDR1 is KGHSH and CDR2 is LQKENI. The CDR3 region is CASSPRQGSYNEQFF. The CDR3 DNA reads TGTGCCAGCTCACCGAGACAGGGCTCCTACAATGAGCAGTTCTTC.

This clonotype was counted a few times. The rearrangement links TRBV2 to TRBJ2-1, with D tentatively TRBD2 (6 bases). The CDR3 totals 13 residues. The ends were cut back, 0 bases at V and 9 bases at J, with 9 bases in the middle. The germline CDR1 and CDR2 sequences are SNHLY and FYNNEI. The CDR3 DNA reads as TGTGCCAGCAGTGAAGCTTGGGGAGGTGAGCAGTTCTTC. Amino acid sequence: CASSEAWGGEQFF.

The CDR3 nucleotides are TGCAGTGCTAGAGATCGACAGTTGCCCTACAATGAGCAGTTCTTC. As protein: CSARDRQLPYNEQFF. This chain links TRBV20-1 with TRBJ2-1, with D possibly being TRBD1 (5 bases). The CDR3 is 15 amino acids. The V end lost 0 bases, the J end lost 2 bases, and 11 bases lay between the germline ends. CDR1 is DFQATT and CDR2 is SNEGSKA in the germline V gene (reference sequence).

The chain combines TRBV20-1 with TRBJ2-3; possibly TRBD2 for D (6 bases). In germline, CDR1 is DFQATT, CDR2 SNEGSKA (reference sequence). The CDR3 is 15 residues long. Trimming pared 3 bases from V and 1 base from J, leaving 14 bases between. The CDR3 region is CSASDGGPGTDTQYF. The CDR3 DNA follows: TGCAGTGCTAGTGACGGGGGTCCGGGCACAGATACGCAGTATTTT.

V gene TRBV3-1 combines with J gene TRBJ2-1; D possibly corresponds to TRBD2 (6 bases). The CDR3 is 14 amino acids. The V end lost 3 bases, the J end lost 7 bases, and 13 bases lay between the germline ends. CDR1 and CDR2 from the germline V gene are LGHDT and YNNKEL (reference sequence). The DNA for the CDR3 is TGTGCCAGCAGCCATTGGGCCCGGGAGAATGAGCAGTTCTTC. It translates to CASSHWARENEQFF.

The chain has TRBV28 and TRBJ2-1; D is uncertain. The V end lost 5 bases, the J end lost 4 bases, and 15 bases lay between the germline ends. This CDR3 spans 15 amino acids. Germline assignment: CDR1 MDHEN and CDR2 SYDVKM. Here the CDR3 DNA reads TGTGCCAGCAGTAACCCCTTTGGGCAATACAATGAGCAGTTCTTC. Its protein is CASSNPFGQYNEQFF.

The rearrangement links TRBV3-1 to TRBJ2-7, with D possibly matching TRBD2 (6 bases). Between the trimmed V and J ends, which lost 2 bases and 7 bases, there was a span of 12 bases. The CDR3 totals 13 residues. Per germline, CDR1 LGHDT and CDR2 YNNKEL (reference sequence). The CDR3 region has the DNA TGTGCCAGCAGCCAACTGGGAGGTCTGGAGCAGTACTTC. This translates into CASSQLGGLEQYF.

This chain uses TRBV6-6 with TRBJ1-5; maybe TRBD1 (6 bases). The ends were cut back, 7 bases at V and 7 bases at J, with 20 bases in the middle. The CDR3 runs to 15 residues. From germline, CDR1 is MNHNY and CDR2 SVGAGI (reference sequence). The CDR3 DNA reads TGTGCCAGCACCATTAGACAGGCCGGGTTACAGCCCCAGCATTTT. Amino acid sequence: CASTIRQAGLQPQHF.

The chain recombines TRBV28 with TRBJ2-1; tentative D call: TRBD2 (6 bases). Between the trimmed V and J ends, which lost 3 bases and 4 bases, there was a span of 10 bases. Germline V gene sequence: CDR1 MDHEN, CDR2 SYDVKM. CDR3 size: 14 residues. The CDR3, as DNA: TGTGCCAGCAGTTTCAGGCGGGGATACAATGAGCAGTTCTTC. Translating gives CASSFRRGYNEQFF.

This clonotype occurred many times. V usage is TRBV24-1 and J usage is TRBJ2-2; D is possibly TRBD1 (6 bases). V dropped 5 bases and J dropped 6 bases, with 12 bases sitting between them. Germline V gene data show CDR1 as KGHDR and CDR2 as SFDVKD. This CDR3 comprises 14 residues. The CDR3 nucleotides are TGTGCCACCAGTGCAGGGGAAGTTGCCGGGGAGCTGTTTTTT. It yields the protein CATSAGEVAGELFF.

J is TRBJ2-4 and V is TRBV28; tentatively, D is TRBD1 (5 bases). Looked up from germline, CDR1 is MDHEN and CDR2 is SYDVKM. Trimming pared 2 bases from V and 1 base from J, leaving 12 bases between. The CDR3 spans 16 residues. The CDR3 sequence is CASSLGARKAKNIQYF. The DNA of the CDR3 is TGTGCCAGCAGTTTAGGGGCCCGAAAGGCCAAAAACATTCAGTACTTC. The full variable domain, completed using reference TRBV28 and TRBJ2-4, is DVKVTQSSRYLVKRTGEKVFLECVQDMDHENMFWYRQDPGLGLRLIYFSYDVKMKEKGDIPEGYSVSREKKERFSLILESASTNQTSMYLCASSLGARKAKNIQYFGAGTRLSVL.

The genes are TRBV7-2 and TRBJ1-5; D uncertain. Germline V gene sequence: CDR1 SGHTA, CDR2 FQGNSA. Trimming took off 5 bases at V and 7 bases at J, with 12 bases between the two ends. The CDR3 has 13 residues. CDR3 nucleotide sequence: TGTGCCAGCAGCGCAATTCCCCGGCAGCCCCAGCATTTT. Translation: CASSAIPRQPQHF. Combining the CDR3 with reference TRBV7-2 and TRBJ1-5 gives the whole variable domain GAGVSQSPSNKVTEKGKDVELRCDPISGHTALYWYRQSLGQGLEFLIYFQGNSAPDKSGLPSDRFSAERTGGSVSTLTIQRTQQEDSAVYLCASSAIPRQPQHFGDGTRLSIL.

This clonotype was found a few times. The gene calls are TRBV6-6 and TRBJ2-5, with 8 nucleotides matching TRBD2. The V and J ends lost 6 bases and 5 bases, in that order; junction bases with no gene match: 11. This CDR3 spans 15 amino acids. CDR1 and CDR2 from the germline V gene are MNHNY and SVGAGI (reference sequence). The CDR3 bases are TGTGCCAGCAGCCAGGATCGGGGGGGCCCGGAGACCCAGTACTTC. It yields the protein CASSQDRGGPETQYF.

This clonotype was counted a few times. This chain joins TRBV4-3 and TRBJ2-3, with TRBD2 matching over 7 bases. This CDR3 contains 16 residues. The V and J ends lost 1 base and 2 bases, in that order; junction bases with no gene match: 6. The germline V gene encodes CDR1 LGHNA and CDR2 YSLEER. The CDR3 sequence is CASSQAPGGVTDTQYF. Written as DNA, the CDR3 is TGCGCCAGCAGCCAAGCTCCTGGGGGGGTCACAGATACGCAGTATTTT.

The V gene is TRBV10-1, the J gene TRBJ1-6, with D hard to call. Trimming cost V 10 bases and J 7 bases, with 14 bases left between them. Germline values: CDR1 WNHNN, CDR2 SYGVQD (reference sequence). There are 13 residues in the CDR3. The CDR3 here is CATSEKLNSPLHF. In nucleotides, the CDR3 is TGCGCCACCTCCGAGAAGCTGAATTCACCCCTCCACTTT.

This clonotype was seen only a few times. The V and J genes are TRBV20-1 and TRBJ2-1, with TRBD2 identical over 12 bases. The length of the CDR3 is 15 residues. Per germline, CDR1 DFQATT and CDR2 SNEGSKA (reference sequence). Trimming at V came to 3 bases and at J to 8 bases, leaving 8 bases not matched to a gene. The CDR3 sequence is CSASLPSGGADEQFF. For the CDR3, the DNA is TGCAGTGCTAGTCTACCTAGCGGGGGGGCTGATGAGCAGTTCTTC.

The gene calls are TRBV6-5 and TRBJ2-4, with 11 bases identical to TRBD2. Germline CDR1 reads MNHEY; CDR2 reads SVGAGI. V shed 0 bases and J 6 bases; nucleotides not matched to a gene: 4. The CDR3 has 16 amino acids. DNA for the CDR3: TGTGCCAGCAGTTACTCAATACTAGCGGGGGTAAACATTCAGTACTTC. Protein sequence: CASSYSILAGVNIQYF.

There are a few counts of this clonotype. This chain joins TRBV12-3 or TRBV12-4 and TRBJ1-3, with TRBD1 as a possible D gene (6 bases). V lost 11 bases to trimming and J lost 0 bases, with 11 bases between them. This CDR3 comprises 13 residues. The CDR3 loop reads CAGRQASGNTIYF. The CDR3 DNA is TGTGCCGGTCGACAGGCCTCTGGAAACACCATATATTTT.

The chain has TRBV27 and TRBJ1-2; 8 bases are a match to TRBD1. J was trimmed by 0 bases and V by 5 bases; bases with no gene match: 8. CDR3 size: 16 residues. Germline V gene sequence: CDR1 MNHEY, CDR2 SMNVEV (reference sequence). CDR3 nucleotide sequence: TGTGCCAGCAGTCCCGGACAGGGTTACTCTAACTATGGCTACACCTTC. It encodes CASSPGQGYSNYGYTF.

This clonotype was observed a few times. The chain carries TRBV9 and TRBJ1-6, with D tentatively TRBD1 (6 bases). Trimming stripped 3 bases from V and 9 bases from J, with 13 bases between. CDR3 length equals 14 residues. Germline CDR1 is SGDLS and CDR2 is YYNGEE. CDR3 in DNA: TGTGCCAGCAGCGGGCGAACAGGGATTTCACCCCTCCACTTT. It encodes CASSGRTGISPLHF.

The table lists this clonotype with many counts. This chain uses TRBV4-1 with TRBJ1-6; TRBD1 agrees at 8 bases. Germline-derived CDR1 and CDR2 are MGHRA and YSYEKL. The CDR3 is made up of 16 amino acids. The ends lost 3 bases at V and 10 bases at J; junction bases unmatched: 11. CDR3 sequence (DNA): TGCGCCAGCAGCCACGCCGGACAGGGCCACGGATCACCCCTCCACTTT. It codes for CASSHAGQGHGSPLHF.

The J gene is TRBJ2-5, the V gene TRBV18; TRBD2 matches at 7 bases. The CDR3 has 15 residues. CDR1 is KGHSH and CDR2 is LQKENI in the germline V gene. V lost 3 bases to trimming and J lost 4 bases; unmatched junction nucleotides: 8. CDR3 sequence reads: CASSPGLGLGETQYF. CDR3 in DNA: TGTGCCAGCTCACCCGGACTAGGCCTGGGAGAGACCCAGTACTTC.

There are a few counts of this clonotype. The V gene is TRBV7-2, the J gene TRBJ2-5; 8 bases map to TRBD1. This CDR3 is built from 14 residues. The V and J ends lost 4 bases and 1 base, in that order; junction bases with no gene match: 2. Germline assignment: CDR1 SGHTA and CDR2 FQGNSA. The CDR3 DNA follows: TGTGCCAGCAGCTATACAGGGGGCCAAGAGACCCAGTACTTC. Translated, it gives CASSYTGGQETQYF.

This clonotype was counted a few times. The gene calls are TRBV2 and TRBJ2-1, with 11 positions matching TRBD2. V shed 6 bases and J 2 bases; nucleotides not matched to a gene: 12. The germline V gene has CDR1 SNHLY and CDR2 FYNNEI. The CDR3 spans 18 residues. Here the CDR3 reads CASRFPSSGGITYNEQFF. The CDR3 DNA is TGTGCCAGCAGATTCCCTTCTAGCGGGGGGATTACCTACAATGAGCAGTTCTTC.

J is TRBJ2-5 and V is TRBV7-2, with D possibly called TRBD1 or TRBD2 (7 bases each). The germline V gene has CDR1 SGHTA and CDR2 FQGNSA. The CDR3 spans 15 residues. V lost 5 bases and J lost 3, with 16 bases in between. The CDR3 DNA reads TGTGCCAGCAGCCCTCGCAGGGGGAGGGAAGAGACCCAGTACTTC. Protein product: CASSPRRGREETQYF.

This rearrangement joins TRBV30 to TRBJ1-3, with D perhaps matching TRBD1 (5 bases). Germline assignment: CDR1 GTSNPN and CDR2 SVGIG (reference sequence). The CDR3 has 16 amino acids. V lost 0 bases and J lost 0, with 12 bases in between. Here the CDR3 reads CAWSVGVRLSGNTIYF. In DNA, the CDR3 is TGTGCCTGGAGTGTGGGGGTGCGGCTCTCTGGAAACACCATATATTTT.

The gene calls are TRBV4-1 and TRBJ2-7, with D unresolved. Trimming removed 2 bases from V and 3 bases from J, with 14 bases in between. The CDR3 sequence is 15 residues long. Germline CDR1 reads MGHRA; CDR2 reads YSYEKL. CDR3 coding DNA: TGCGCCAGCAGCCAATCCTCTGTGGTCGGCTACGAGCAGTACGTC. Encoded protein: CASSQSSVVGYEQYV.

This clonotype was observed a few times. The V gene is TRBV28, the J gene TRBJ2-3; tentatively, D is TRBD2 (5 bases). Between the trimmed V and J ends, which lost 4 bases and 1 base, there was a span of 21 bases. The CDR3 is 18 residues long. Germline V gives CDR1 MDHEN, CDR2 SYDVKM. The CDR3 region has the DNA TGTGCCAGCAGTTCATCTCCCCGTGTTAGCGCGGGCACAGATACGCAGTATTTT. This gives the protein CASSSSPRVSAGTDTQYF.

This clonotype was observed a few times. V is TRBV11-3 and J is TRBJ2-7; perhaps D is TRBD1 or TRBD2 (6 bases each). Trimming removed 5 bases at V and 0 bases at J, with 11 bases between. Germline V gene lookup returns CDR1 SGHNT and CDR2 YENEEA. This CDR3 region has 14 residues. The CDR3 DNA is TGTGCCAGCAGCAAAGGGGGGAGCTCCTACGAGCAGTACTTC. This gives the protein CASSKGGSSYEQYF.

The table lists this clonotype with a few counts. The chain joins TRBV12-3 or TRBV12-4 to TRBJ1-5; D might be TRBD1 (5 bases). The CDR3 consists of 16 residues. The V and J ends lost 5 bases and 5 bases respectively, with 19 bases between them. CDR3 residues: CASSQGRAVQYQPQHF. The CDR3 DNA is TGTGCCAGCAGTCAAGGCAGGGCAGTCCAATATCAGCCCCAGCATTTT.

This clonotype showed up just a few times. The CDR3 bases are TGCGCCAGCAGCCCGGTGGGCACTCTGAGGGACTATGGCTACACCTTC. It translates to CASSPVGTLRDYGYTF. The J gene is TRBJ1-2, the V gene TRBV4-3; no reliable D call. The CDR3 consists of 16 residues. Germline V gene sequence: CDR1 LGHNA, CDR2 YSLEER. V was pared by 4 bases and J by 3 bases, with 18 bases between.